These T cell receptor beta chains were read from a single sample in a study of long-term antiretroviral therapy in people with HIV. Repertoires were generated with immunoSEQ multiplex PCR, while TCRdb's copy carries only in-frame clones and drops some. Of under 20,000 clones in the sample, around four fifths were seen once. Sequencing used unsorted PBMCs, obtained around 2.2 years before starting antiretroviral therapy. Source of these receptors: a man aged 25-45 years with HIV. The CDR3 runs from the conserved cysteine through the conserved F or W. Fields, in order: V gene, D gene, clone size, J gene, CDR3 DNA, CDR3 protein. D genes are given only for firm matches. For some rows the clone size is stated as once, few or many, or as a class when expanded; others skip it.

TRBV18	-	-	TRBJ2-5	TGTGCCAGCTCACCTCTTATAAGCGGGACCCAGTACTTC	CASSPLISGTQYF
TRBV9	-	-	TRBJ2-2	TGTGCCAGCAGCGTAGGTGGGGGTTGGGTATCCGGGGAGCTGTTTTTT	CASSVGGGWVSGELFF
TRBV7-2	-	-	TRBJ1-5	TGTGCCAGCAGCTTAGCGGACGGACAGCCCCAGCATTTT	CASSLADGQPQHF
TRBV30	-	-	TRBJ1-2	TGTGCCTGGAGTGACGCCCGGGGCTATGGCTACACCTTC	CAWSDARGYGYTF
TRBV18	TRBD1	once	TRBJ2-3	TGTGCCAGCTCACAGGACAGGGGGAACACAGATACGCAGTATTTT	CASSQDRGNTDTQYF
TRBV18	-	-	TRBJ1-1	TGTGCCAGCTCACCTGCTCCCGGGACTGGAGGTTTTACTGAAGCTTTCTTT	CASSPAPGTGGFTEAFF
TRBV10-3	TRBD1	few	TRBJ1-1	TGTGCCATCAGTGAGAGGGGGACAGGGGAGGTTGAAGCTTTCTTT	CAISERGTGEVEAFF
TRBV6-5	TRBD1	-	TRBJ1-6	TGTGCCAGCAAGCAGGGGGCTGACTCACCCCTCCACTTT	CASKQGADSPLHF
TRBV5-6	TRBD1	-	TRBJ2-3	TGTGCCAGCAGCTGGACAGGGGGCGATAGTACGCAGTATTTT	CASSWTGGDSTQYF
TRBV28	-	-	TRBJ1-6	TGTGCCAGCAGTTTATATTCAGACAATTCACCCCTCCACTTT	CASSLYSDNSPLHF
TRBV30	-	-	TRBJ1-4	TGTGCCTGGAGTAACCTGGTAAATGAAAAACTGTTTTTT	CAWSNLVNEKLFF
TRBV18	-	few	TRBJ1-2	TGTGCCAGCTCCGACTACGGGGGTTACGGCTACACCTTC	CASSDYGGYGYTF
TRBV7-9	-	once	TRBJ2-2	TGTGCCAGCAGGTCGGGGGTCGGGGGGCGAACCGGGGAGCTGTTTTTT	CASRSGVGGRTGELFF
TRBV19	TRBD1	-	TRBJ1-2	TGTGCCAGTAGCGACAGGGGATCAGTGTTTGGCTACACCTTC	CASSDRGSVFGYTF
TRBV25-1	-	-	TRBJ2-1	TGTGCCAGCAGTGAATTCCGGGTTGGCGGTGAGCAGTTCTTC	CASSEFRVGGEQFF
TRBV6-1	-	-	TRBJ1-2	TGTGCCAGCAGTGAAGGCCGGGTGGATGGCTACACCTTC	CASSEGRVDGYTF
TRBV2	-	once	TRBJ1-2	TGTGCCAGCACTCCCCGGACGGTGGATGGCTATGGCTACACCTTC	CASTPRTVDGYGYTF
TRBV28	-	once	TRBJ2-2	TGTGCCAGCGAACCGGCCCCCCGTCAATTAGGGGAGCTGTTTTTT	CASEPAPRQLGELFF
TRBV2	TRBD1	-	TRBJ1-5	TGTGCCGGCGGGACAGGCCCTTACCAGCCCCAGCATTTT	CAGGTGPYQPQHF
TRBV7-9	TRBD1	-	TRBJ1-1	TGTGCCAGCAGATATGGACAGGGCGGGGACACTGAAGCTTTCTTT	CASRYGQGGDTEAFF
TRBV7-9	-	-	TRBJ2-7	TGTGCCAGCAGCTTAGAGGGGGGCTCCTACGAGCAGTACTTC	CASSLEGGSYEQYF
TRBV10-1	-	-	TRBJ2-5	TGCGCCAGCAGTGAGTCGGCCAGCGGGACCCAGTACTTC	CASSESASGTQYF
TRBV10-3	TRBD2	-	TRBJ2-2	TGTGCCATCAGTGCTAGCGGGAGATCAAGGTCCGGCACCGGGGAGCTGTTTTTT	CAISASGRSRSGTGELFF
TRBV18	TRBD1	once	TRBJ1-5	TGTGCCAGCTCCAGTGGACAGGGGACGTTAAATCAGCCCCAGCATTTT	CASSSGQGTLNQPQHF
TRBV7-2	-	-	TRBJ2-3	TGTGCCAGCAGCTTTCGCCCCTTCTCAGATACGCAGTATTTT	CASSFRPFSDTQYF
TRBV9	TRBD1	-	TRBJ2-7	TGTGCCAGCAGCGAGGGACAGGGGAGGACCTACGAGCAGTACTTC	CASSEGQGRTYEQYF
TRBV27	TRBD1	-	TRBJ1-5	TGTGCCAGTTGCACAGGGGGCAATCAGCCCCAGCATTTT	CASCTGGNQPQHF
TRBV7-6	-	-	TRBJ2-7	TGTGCCACCCCAACGTGGACTGCGGGCGAGCAGTACTTC	CATPTWTAGEQYF
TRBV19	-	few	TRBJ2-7	TGTGCCAGTAGTACCGAGCGAGGAGGGCTCTACGAGCAGTACTTC	CASSTERGGLYEQYF
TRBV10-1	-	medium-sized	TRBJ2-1	TGCGCCAGCAGTCTCTATATTGGGAATGAGCAGTTCTTC	CASSLYIGNEQFF
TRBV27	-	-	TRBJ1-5	TGTGCCAGCAGTTTTAACGGGGTGGAGCAGCCCCAGCATTTT	CASSFNGVEQPQHF
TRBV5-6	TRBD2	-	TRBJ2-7	TGTGCCAGCAGCGGTTTGCCAGCGGGGGGGGACGAGCAGTACTTC	CASSGLPAGGDEQYF